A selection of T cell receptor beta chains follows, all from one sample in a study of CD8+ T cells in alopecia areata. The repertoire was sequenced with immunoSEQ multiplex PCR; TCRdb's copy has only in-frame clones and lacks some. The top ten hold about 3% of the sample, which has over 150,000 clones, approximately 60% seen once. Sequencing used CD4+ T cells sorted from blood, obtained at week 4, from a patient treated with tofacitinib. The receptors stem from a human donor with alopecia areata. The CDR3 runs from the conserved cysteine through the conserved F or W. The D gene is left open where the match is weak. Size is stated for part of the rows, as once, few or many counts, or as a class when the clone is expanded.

DNA: TGTGCCAGCAGCCTACAGGGGTCCGGGGGGACTGAAGCTTTCTTT
CDR3: CASSLQGSGGTEAFF
V: TRBV7-2
size: few
D: TRBD1
length: 15
J: TRBJ1-1

DNA: TGTGCCTGGAGTGTGGGGGGAGATACGCAGTATTTT
CDR3: CAWSVGGDTQYF
V: TRBV30
size: -
D: -
length: 12
J: TRBJ2-3

DNA: TGTGCCAGCTGGGGGTACAACTATGGCTACACCTTC
CDR3: CASWGYNYGYTF
V: TRBV6-5
size: -
D: -
length: 12
J: TRBJ1-2

DNA: TGTGCCAGCAGTGAATGGGAGGACCTCTATGGCTACACCTTC
CDR3: CASSEWEDLYGYTF
V: TRBV2
size: few
D: -
length: 14
J: TRBJ1-2

DNA: TGTGCCAGCAAAGCGCTAGCGCGGGAGACCCAGTACTTC
CDR3: CASKALARETQYF
V: TRBV6-1
size: few
D: -
length: 13
J: TRBJ2-5

DNA: TGTGCCAGCAGTCCCCTTGCAGCTGGGGCCCAGCATTTT
CDR3: CASSPLAAGAQHF
V: TRBV2
size: few
D: -
length: 13
J: TRBJ1-5

DNA: TGCAGCGTTGATGAGGTTTACACAGATACGCAGTATTTT
CDR3: CSVDEVYTDTQYF
V: TRBV29-1
size: few
D: -
length: 13
J: TRBJ2-3

DNA: TGCAGCGTTGAAGATCTACGGAAGAACACTGAAGCTTTCTTT
CDR3: CSVEDLRKNTEAFF
V: TRBV29-1
size: few
D: -
length: 14
J: TRBJ1-1

DNA: TGTGCCAGCTCACCAGGGGGGTATCAGCCCCAGCATTTT
CDR3: CASSPGGYQPQHF
V: TRBV18
size: -
D: -
length: 13
J: TRBJ1-5

DNA: TGTGCCAGCAGCGTAGCCCCCCCGGGAGATGAGCAGTTCTTC
CDR3: CASSVAPPGDEQFF
V: TRBV9
size: -
D: -
length: 14
J: TRBJ2-1

DNA: TGTGCCTGGAGAAGGGGTGCAGGCCCGAACACTGAAGCTTTCTTT
CDR3: CAWRRGAGPNTEAFF
V: TRBV30
size: -
D: -
length: 15
J: TRBJ1-1

DNA: TGCAGCGTTGCGGACGGAAAAGAGACCCAGTACTTC
CDR3: CSVADGKETQYF
V: TRBV29-1
size: few
D: -
length: 12
J: TRBJ2-5

DNA: TGTGCCAGCAGTTTTCTCTCCGATGGAAAACTGTTTTTT
CDR3: CASSFLSDGKLFF
V: TRBV28
size: few
D: -
length: 13
J: TRBJ1-4

DNA: TGTGCCAGCAGCTGGGGACAGGCGGCGACTGAAGCTTTCTTT
CDR3: CASSWGQAATEAFF
V: TRBV7-9
size: few
D: TRBD1
length: 14
J: TRBJ1-1